These T cell receptor beta chains were read from a single sample in a study of blood T cells in healthy people across ages. TCRdb itself ran the 5' RACE reads through MiXCR, one entry per CDR3 protein. The sample carries under 2,000,000 distinct CDR3 sequences, around 50% recorded once. Sample: blood. These receptors were collected from a middle-aged woman in good health. Both conserved end residues are part of each CDR3. D genes are given only for firm matches. The listing skips clone size in some rows; elsewhere it reads once, few, many or a size class.

v_gene: TRBV5-1
d_gene: -
j_gene: TRBJ2-1
abundance: few
CDR3aa: CASSLWHGEIYNEQFF
CDR3nt: TGCGCCAGCAGCTTGTGGCACGGAGAGATCTACAATGAGCAGTTCTTC

v_gene: TRBV11-2
d_gene: TRBD1
j_gene: TRBJ1-2
abundance: -
CDR3aa: CASSSSSVAGQAIANYGYTF
CDR3nt: TGTGCCAGCAGCTCATCCTCCGTTGCGGGACAGGCGATTGCCAACTATGGCTACACCTTC

v_gene: TRBV27
d_gene: TRBD1
j_gene: TRBJ2-7
abundance: -
CDR3aa: CASSANRVGLGQRAYEQYF
CDR3nt: TGTGCCAGCAGTGCTAACCGAGTTGGGCTGGGACAGAGGGCCTACGAGCAGTACTTC

v_gene: TRBV4-1
d_gene: -
j_gene: TRBJ1-5
abundance: many
CDR3aa: CASSQDQGSNQPQHF
CDR3nt: TGCGCCAGCAGCCAAGACCAGGGTAGCAATCAGCCCCAGCATTTT

v_gene: TRBV19
d_gene: -
j_gene: TRBJ2-7
abundance: -
CDR3aa: CASSPSKMGSEQYF
CDR3nt: TGTGCCAGTAGTCCGTCAAAAATGGGAAGCGAGCAGTACTTC

v_gene: TRBV9
d_gene: TRBD1
j_gene: TRBJ2-7
abundance: -
CDR3aa: CASSVNRGQHEQYF
CDR3nt: TGTGCCAGCAGCGTAAACAGGGGGCAACACGAGCAGTACTTC

v_gene: TRBV20-1
d_gene: -
j_gene: TRBJ2-7
abundance: -
CDR3aa: CSARGAVGTLPYEQYF
CDR3nt: TGCAGTGCTAGAGGTGCAGTTGGGACGCTTCCCTACGAGCAGTACTTC

v_gene: TRBV4-3
d_gene: TRBD2
j_gene: TRBJ2-7
abundance: -
CDR3aa: CASSQDRGGSSYEQYF
CDR3nt: TGCGCCAGCAGCCAAGATCGGGGGGGGAGCTCCTACGAGCAGTACTTC

v_gene: TRBV27
d_gene: TRBD1
j_gene: TRBJ2-4
abundance: few
CDR3aa: CASSLGAGTGENIQYF
CDR3nt: TGTGCCAGCAGTTTAGGGGCCGGGACAGGTGAAAACATTCAGTACTTC

v_gene: TRBV29-1
d_gene: -
j_gene: TRBJ1-1
abundance: -
CDR3aa: CSVARQGAGNTEAFF
CDR3nt: TGCAGCGTTGCGAGGCAGGGTGCGGGAAACACTGAAGCTTTCTTT

v_gene: TRBV6-1
d_gene: -
j_gene: TRBJ2-3
abundance: -
CDR3aa: CASSVNPWSTDTQYF
CDR3nt: TGTGCCAGCAGTGTTAATCCGTGGTCCACAGATACGCAGTATTTT

v_gene: TRBV20-1
d_gene: -
j_gene: TRBJ2-7
abundance: -
CDR3aa: CSALAGDWDRYEQYF
CDR3nt: TGCAGTGCTCTCGCAGGGGACTGGGATCGGTACGAGCAGTACTTC

v_gene: TRBV7-2
d_gene: TRBD2
j_gene: TRBJ2-7
abundance: many
CDR3aa: CASSRTSAYDFYEQYF
CDR3nt: TGTGCCAGCAGCCGGACTAGCGCATACGATTTCTACGAGCAGTACTTC

v_gene: TRBV6-5
d_gene: -
j_gene: TRBJ2-7
abundance: -
CDR3aa: CASSISHTSGPYEQYF
CDR3nt: TGTGCCAGCAGTATATCCCACACTTCTGGTCCCTACGAGCAGTACTTC

v_gene: TRBV2
d_gene: -
j_gene: TRBJ2-1
abundance: few
CDR3aa: CASYGGGRDNEQFF
CDR3nt: TGTGCCAGCTATGGAGGGGGGCGGGACAATGAGCAGTTCTTC

v_gene: TRBV28
d_gene: -
j_gene: TRBJ1-1
abundance: -
CDR3aa: CASSLLGNLPLTEAFF
CDR3nt: TGTGCCAGCAGTTTATTGGGCAATTTGCCGCTGACTGAAGCTTTCTTT

v_gene: TRBV6-5
d_gene: -
j_gene: TRBJ2-7
abundance: few
CDR3aa: CASKRGVAYEQYF
CDR3nt: TGTGCCAGCAAAAGGGGGGTAGCCTACGAGCAGTACTTC

v_gene: TRBV6-1
d_gene: -
j_gene: TRBJ2-1
abundance: once
CDR3aa: CASSEQDFSSYNEQFF
CDR3nt: TGTGCCAGCAGTGAACAGGATTTCAGCTCCTACAATGAGCAGTTCTTC

v_gene: TRBV6-2/TRBV6-3
d_gene: -
j_gene: TRBJ2-3
abundance: many
CDR3aa: CASSIGQGTDTQYF
CDR3nt: TGTGCCAGCAGTATAGGCCAGGGTACAGATACGCAGTATTTT

v_gene: TRBV10-3
d_gene: -
j_gene: TRBJ2-7
abundance: -
CDR3aa: CAISELEGEQYF
CDR3nt: TGTGCCATCAGTGAACTTGAGGGCGAGCAGTACTTC

v_gene: TRBV3-1
d_gene: -
j_gene: TRBJ2-1
abundance: -
CDR3aa: CASSQEGMRVLNEQFF
CDR3nt: TGTGCCAGCAGCCAAGAGGGAATGAGGGTTCTCAATGAGCAGTTCTTC

v_gene: TRBV5-1
d_gene: TRBD1
j_gene: TRBJ2-1
abundance: few
CDR3aa: CASSFLGQGGFDEQFF
CDR3nt: TGCGCCAGCAGCTTCTTGGGACAGGGCGGCTTTGATGAGCAGTTCTTC

v_gene: TRBV15
d_gene: -
j_gene: TRBJ2-5
abundance: few
CDR3aa: CATSRDLGRWETQYF
CDR3nt: TGTGCCACCAGCAGAGATTTGGGGAGATGGGAGACCCAGTACTTC

v_gene: TRBV20-1
d_gene: -
j_gene: TRBJ2-7
abundance: -
CDR3aa: CSARVSAGNYEQYF
CDR3nt: TGCAGTGCTAGAGTTAGTGCGGGAAACTACGAGCAGTACTTC

v_gene: TRBV7-8
d_gene: -
j_gene: TRBJ2-7
abundance: -
CDR3aa: CASSGYRDISSYEQYF
CDR3nt: TGTGCCAGCAGCGGATACCGGGACATAAGCTCCTACGAGCAGTACTTC

v_gene: TRBV11-2
d_gene: -
j_gene: TRBJ2-1
abundance: -
CDR3aa: CASSGERLARNEQFF
CDR3nt: TGTGCCAGTAGTGGCGAGAGATTAGCGAGGAATGAGCAGTTCTTC

v_gene: TRBV28
d_gene: TRBD2
j_gene: TRBJ2-3
abundance: -
CDR3aa: CASRPGLATDTQYF
CDR3nt: TGTGCCAGCAGGCCGGGACTAGCGACAGATACGCAGTATTTT

v_gene: TRBV6-6
d_gene: TRBD2
j_gene: TRBJ2-7
abundance: few
CDR3aa: CASSWRTSPYEQYF
CDR3nt: TGTGCCAGCAGTTGGCGGACTAGCCCCTACGAGCAGTACTTC